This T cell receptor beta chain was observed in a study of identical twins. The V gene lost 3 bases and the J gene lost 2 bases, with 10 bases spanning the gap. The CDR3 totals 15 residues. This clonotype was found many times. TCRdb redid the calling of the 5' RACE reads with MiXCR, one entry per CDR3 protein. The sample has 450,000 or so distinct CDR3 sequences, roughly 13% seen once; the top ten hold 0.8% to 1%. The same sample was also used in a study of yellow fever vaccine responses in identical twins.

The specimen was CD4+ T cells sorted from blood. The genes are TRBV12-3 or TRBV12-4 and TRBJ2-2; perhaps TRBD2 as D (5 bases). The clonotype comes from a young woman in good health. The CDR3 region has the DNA TGTGCCAGCAGTTTGAGCGGAGGTAACACCGGGGAGCTGTTTTTT. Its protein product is CASSLSGGNTGELFF.